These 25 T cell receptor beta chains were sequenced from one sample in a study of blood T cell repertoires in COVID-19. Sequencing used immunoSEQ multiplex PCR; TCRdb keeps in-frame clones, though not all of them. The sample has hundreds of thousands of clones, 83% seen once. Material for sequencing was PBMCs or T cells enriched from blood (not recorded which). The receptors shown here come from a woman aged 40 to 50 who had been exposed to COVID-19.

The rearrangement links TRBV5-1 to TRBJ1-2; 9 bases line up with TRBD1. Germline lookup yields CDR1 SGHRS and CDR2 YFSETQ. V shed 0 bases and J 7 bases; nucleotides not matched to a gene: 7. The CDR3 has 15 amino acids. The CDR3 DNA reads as TGCGCCAGCAGCTTGGGTCAGACAGGGGGATCTGGCTACACCTTC. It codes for CASSLGQTGGSGYTF.

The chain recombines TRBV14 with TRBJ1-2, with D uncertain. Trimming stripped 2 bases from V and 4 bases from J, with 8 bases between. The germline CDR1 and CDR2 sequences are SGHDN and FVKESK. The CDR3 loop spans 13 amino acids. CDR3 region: CASSQYEAYGYTF. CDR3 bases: TGTGCCAGCAGCCAATATGAGGCCTATGGCTACACCTTC.

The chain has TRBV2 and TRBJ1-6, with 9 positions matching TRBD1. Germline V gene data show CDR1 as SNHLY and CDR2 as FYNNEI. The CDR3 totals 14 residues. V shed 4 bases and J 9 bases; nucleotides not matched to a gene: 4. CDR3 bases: TGTGCCAGCAGTGGGGGACAGGGTCGTTCACCCCTCCACTTT. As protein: CASSGGQGRSPLHF.

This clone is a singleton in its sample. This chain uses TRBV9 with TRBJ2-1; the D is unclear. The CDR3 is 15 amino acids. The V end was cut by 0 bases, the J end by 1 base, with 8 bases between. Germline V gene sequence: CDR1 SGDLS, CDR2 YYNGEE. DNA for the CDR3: TGTGCCAGCAGCGTAGCGAGCGCGTCCTACAATGAGCAGTTCTTC. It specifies CASSVASASYNEQFF. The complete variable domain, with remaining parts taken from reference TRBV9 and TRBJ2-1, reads DSGVTQTPKHLITATGQRVTLRCSPRSGDLSVYWYQQSLDQGLQFLIQYYNGEERAKGNILERFSAQQFPDLHSELNLSSLELGDSALYFCASSVASASYNEQFFGPGTRLTVL.

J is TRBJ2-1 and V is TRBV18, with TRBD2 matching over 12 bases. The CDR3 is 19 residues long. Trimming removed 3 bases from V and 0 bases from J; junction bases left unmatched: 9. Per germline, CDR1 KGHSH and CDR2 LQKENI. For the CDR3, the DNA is TGTGCCAGCTCACCCCTTGCACTAGCGGGGGGCTTCTCCTACAATGAGCAGTTCTTC. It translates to CASSPLALAGGFSYNEQFF.

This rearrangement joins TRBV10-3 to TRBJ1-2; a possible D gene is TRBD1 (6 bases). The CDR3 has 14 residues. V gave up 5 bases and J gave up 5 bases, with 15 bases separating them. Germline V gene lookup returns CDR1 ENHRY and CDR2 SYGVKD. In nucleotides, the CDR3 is TGTGCCATCAGTTCACGGGACAAGGATTATGGCTACACCTTC. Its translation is CAISSRDKDYGYTF.

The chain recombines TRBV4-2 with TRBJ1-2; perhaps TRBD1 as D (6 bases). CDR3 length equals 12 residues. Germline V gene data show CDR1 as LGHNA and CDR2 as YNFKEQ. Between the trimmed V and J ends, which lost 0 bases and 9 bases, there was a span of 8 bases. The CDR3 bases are TGTGCCAGCAGCCAAGATAGGGACAGCTACACCTTC. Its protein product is CASSQDRDSYTF.

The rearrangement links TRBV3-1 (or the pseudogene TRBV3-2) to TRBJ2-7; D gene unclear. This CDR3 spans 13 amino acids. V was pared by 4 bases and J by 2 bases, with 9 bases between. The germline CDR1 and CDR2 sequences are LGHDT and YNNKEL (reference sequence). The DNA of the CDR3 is TGTGCCAGCAGCCTACTTGGTACCTACGAGCAGTACTTC. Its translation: CASSLLGTYEQYF.

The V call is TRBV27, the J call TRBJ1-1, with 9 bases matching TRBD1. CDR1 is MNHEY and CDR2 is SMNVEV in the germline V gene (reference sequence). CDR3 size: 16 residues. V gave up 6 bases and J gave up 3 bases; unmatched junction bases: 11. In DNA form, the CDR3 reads TGTGCCAGCAGCTCTGGACAGGGGCAAGGGTACACTGAAGCTTTCTTT. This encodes CASSSGQGQGYTEAFF.

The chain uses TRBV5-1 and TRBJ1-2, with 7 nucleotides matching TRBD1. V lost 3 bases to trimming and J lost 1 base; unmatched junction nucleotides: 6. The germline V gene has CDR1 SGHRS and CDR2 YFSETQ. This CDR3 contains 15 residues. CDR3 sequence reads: CASSSGTANNYGYTF. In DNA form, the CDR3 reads TGCGCCAGCAGCTCCGGGACAGCCAATAACTATGGCTACACCTTC.

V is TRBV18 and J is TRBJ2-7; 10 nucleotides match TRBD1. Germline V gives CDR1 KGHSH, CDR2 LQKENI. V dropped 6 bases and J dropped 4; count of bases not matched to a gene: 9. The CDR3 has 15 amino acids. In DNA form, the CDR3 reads TGTGCCAGCTCCGTGGACAGGGGGGACGGATACGAGCAGTACTTC. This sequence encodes CASSVDRGDGYEQYF.

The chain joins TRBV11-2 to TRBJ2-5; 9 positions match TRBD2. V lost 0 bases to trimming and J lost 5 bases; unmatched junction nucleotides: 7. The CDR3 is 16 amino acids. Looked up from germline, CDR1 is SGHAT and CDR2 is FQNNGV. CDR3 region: CASSLERSGGKETQYF. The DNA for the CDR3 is TGTGCCAGCAGCTTAGAACGAAGCGGGGGGAAGGAGACCCAGTACTTC.

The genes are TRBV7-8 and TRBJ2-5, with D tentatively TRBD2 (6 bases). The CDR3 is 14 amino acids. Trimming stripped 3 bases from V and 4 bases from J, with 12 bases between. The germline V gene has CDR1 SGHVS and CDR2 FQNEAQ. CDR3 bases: TGTGCCAGCAGCTTGTCGGGACTGGGAGAGACCCAGTACTTC. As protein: CASSLSGLGETQYF. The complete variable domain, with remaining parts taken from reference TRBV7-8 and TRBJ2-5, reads GAGVSQSPRYKVAKRGQDVALRCDPISGHVSLFWYQQALGQGPEFLTYFQNEAQLDKSGLPSDRFFAERPEGSVSTLKIQRTQQEDSAVYLCASSLSGLGETQYFGPGTRLLVL.

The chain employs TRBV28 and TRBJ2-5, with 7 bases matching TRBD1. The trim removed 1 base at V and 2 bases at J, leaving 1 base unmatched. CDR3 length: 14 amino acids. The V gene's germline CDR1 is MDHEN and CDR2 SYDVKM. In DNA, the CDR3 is TGTGCCAGCAGTTTATCCAGGGGGCAAGAGACCCAGTACTTC. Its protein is CASSLSRGQETQYF. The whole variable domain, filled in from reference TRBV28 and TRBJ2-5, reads DVKVTQSSRYLVKRTGEKVFLECVQDMDHENMFWYRQDPGLGLRLIYFSYDVKMKEKGDIPEGYSVSREKKERFSLILESASTNQTSMYLCASSLSRGQETQYFGPGTRLLVL.

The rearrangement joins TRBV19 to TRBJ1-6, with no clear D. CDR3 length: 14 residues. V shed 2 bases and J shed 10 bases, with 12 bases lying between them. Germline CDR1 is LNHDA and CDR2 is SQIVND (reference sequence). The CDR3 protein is CASSISREGSPLHF. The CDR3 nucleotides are TGTGCCAGTAGTATAAGTCGGGAAGGATCACCCCTCCACTTT.

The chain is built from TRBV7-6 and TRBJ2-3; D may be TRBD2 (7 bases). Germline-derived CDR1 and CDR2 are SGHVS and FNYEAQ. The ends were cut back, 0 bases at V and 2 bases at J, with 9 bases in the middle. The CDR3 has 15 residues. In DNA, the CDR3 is TGTGCCAGCAGCTTAGCGGGGGGGCCCACAGATACGCAGTATTTT. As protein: CASSLAGGPTDTQYF.

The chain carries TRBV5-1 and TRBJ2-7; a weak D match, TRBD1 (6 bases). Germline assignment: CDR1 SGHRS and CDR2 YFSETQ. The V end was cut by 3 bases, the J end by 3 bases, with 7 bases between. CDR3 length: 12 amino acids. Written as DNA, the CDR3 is TGCGCCAGCAGCTCCAGGGGCTACGAGCAGTACTTC. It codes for CASSSRGYEQYF.

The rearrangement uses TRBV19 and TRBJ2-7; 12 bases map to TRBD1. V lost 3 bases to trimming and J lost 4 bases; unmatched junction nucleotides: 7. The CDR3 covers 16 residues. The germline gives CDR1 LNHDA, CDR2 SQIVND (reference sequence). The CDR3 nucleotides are TGTGCCAGTAGTATCGGGACAGGGGGCGCGCAATACGAGCAGTACTTC. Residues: CASSIGTGGAQYEQYF.

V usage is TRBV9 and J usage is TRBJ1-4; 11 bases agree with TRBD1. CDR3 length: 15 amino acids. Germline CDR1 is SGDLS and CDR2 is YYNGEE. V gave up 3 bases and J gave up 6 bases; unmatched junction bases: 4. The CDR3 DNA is TGTGCCAGCAGCGCTCGGACAGGGGGCTATGAAAAACTGTTTTTT. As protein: CASSARTGGYEKLFF.

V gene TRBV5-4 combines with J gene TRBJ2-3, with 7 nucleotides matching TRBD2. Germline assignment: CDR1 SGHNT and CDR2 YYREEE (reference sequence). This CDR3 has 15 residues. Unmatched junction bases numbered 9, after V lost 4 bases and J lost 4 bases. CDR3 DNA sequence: TGTGCCAGCAGCCTCACGGGGGGACGTGCAGATACGCAGTATTTT. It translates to CASSLTGGRADTQYF.

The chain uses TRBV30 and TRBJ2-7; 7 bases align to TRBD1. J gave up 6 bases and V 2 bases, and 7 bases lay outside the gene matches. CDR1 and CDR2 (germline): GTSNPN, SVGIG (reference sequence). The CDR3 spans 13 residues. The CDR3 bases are TGTGCCTGGAGTCTTACCACAGGGGCCGAGCAGTACTTC. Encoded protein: CAWSLTTGAEQYF.

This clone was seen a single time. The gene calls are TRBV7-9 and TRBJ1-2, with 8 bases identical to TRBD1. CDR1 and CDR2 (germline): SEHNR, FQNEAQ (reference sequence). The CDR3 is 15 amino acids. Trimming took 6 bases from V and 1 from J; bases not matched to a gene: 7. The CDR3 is CASSSGQGYNYGYTF. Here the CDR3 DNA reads TGTGCCAGCAGTTCCGGACAGGGTTATAACTATGGCTACACCTTC.

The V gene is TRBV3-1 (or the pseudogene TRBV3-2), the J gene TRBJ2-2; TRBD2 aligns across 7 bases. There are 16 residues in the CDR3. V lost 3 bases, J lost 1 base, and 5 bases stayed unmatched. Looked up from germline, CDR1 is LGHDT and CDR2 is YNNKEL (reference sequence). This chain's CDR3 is CASSHHPGGNTGELFF. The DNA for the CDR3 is TGTGCCAGCAGCCACCATCCGGGGGGGAACACCGGGGAGCTGTTTTTT.

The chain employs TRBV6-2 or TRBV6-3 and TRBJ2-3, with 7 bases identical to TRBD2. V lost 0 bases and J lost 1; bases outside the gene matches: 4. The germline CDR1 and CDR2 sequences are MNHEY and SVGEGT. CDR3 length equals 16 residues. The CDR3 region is CASSYSSAGGTDTQYF. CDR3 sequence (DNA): TGTGCCAGCAGTTACTCCAGCGCGGGGGGCACAGATACGCAGTATTTT.

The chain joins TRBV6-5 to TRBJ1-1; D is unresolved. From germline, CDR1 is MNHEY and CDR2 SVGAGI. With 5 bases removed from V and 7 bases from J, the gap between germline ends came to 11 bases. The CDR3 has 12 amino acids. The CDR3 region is CASSPAPGEAFF. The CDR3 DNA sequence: TGTGCCAGCAGTCCCGCCCCGGGTGAAGCTTTCTTT.